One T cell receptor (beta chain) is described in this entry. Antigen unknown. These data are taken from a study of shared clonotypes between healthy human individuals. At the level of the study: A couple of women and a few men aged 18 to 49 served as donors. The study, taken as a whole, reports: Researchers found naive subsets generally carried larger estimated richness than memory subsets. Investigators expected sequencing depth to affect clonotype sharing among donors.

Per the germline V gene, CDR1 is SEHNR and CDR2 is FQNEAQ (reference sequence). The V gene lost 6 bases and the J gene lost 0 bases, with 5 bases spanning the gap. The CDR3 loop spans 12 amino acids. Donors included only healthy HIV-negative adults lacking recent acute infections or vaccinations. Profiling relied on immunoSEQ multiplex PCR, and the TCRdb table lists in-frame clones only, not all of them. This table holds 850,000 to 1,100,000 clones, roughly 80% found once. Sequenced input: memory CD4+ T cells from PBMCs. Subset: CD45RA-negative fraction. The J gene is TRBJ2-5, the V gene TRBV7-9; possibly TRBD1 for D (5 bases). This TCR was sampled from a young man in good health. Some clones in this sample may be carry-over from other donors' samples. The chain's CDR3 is CASRDNQETQYF. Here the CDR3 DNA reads TGTGCCAGCAGGGACAACCAAGAGACCCAGTACTTC.